This T cell receptor beta chain is from a study of shared clonotypes between healthy human individuals. Study details: Researchers assigned three CD4 naive, three CD4 memory, two CD8 naive and one CD8 memory plate to each donor. Study conclusions and caveats: Non-shared clonotypes showed lower generation probabilities than clonotypes common to all four donors. For naive CD4 cells, roughly 5% of clonotypes were shared across several donors. Across subsets, estimated richness was generally greater for naive than for memory populations.

CDR3 length: 13 residues. The germline V gene encodes CDR1 LNHDA and CDR2 SQIVND (reference sequence). Trimming removed 3 bases from V and 9 bases from J, with 12 bases in between. CD45RO-negative, CCR7-positively selected cells formed the naive CD8 fraction, excluding terminally differentiated effector memory CD45RA+ cells. This clone is a singleton in its sample. Its antigen remains unidentified. Data came from immunoSEQ multiplex PCR; TCRdb stores just in-frame clones and leaves some out. The sample yields about 2 million clones, over 85% seen once. J is TRBJ2-1 and V is TRBV19; D may match TRBD1 or TRBD2 (6 bases each). The clonotype comes from a man aged 18 to 30 in good health. The specimen sequenced was naive CD8+ T cells sorted from blood. CDR3 bases: TGTGCCAGTAGTATCTTCGGGGGCGGTGAGCAGTTCTTC. This encodes CASSIFGGGEQFF.